This T cell receptor beta chain is from a study of OX40 agonist ivuxolimab in advanced cancers. For context, the study as a whole: Ivuxolimab was a fully human IgG2 agonistic monoclonal antibody targeting the costimulatory receptor OX40 (CD134). Intravenous ivuxolimab was administered to patients every 2 weeks at six dose levels: 0.01, 0.1, 0.3, 1.5, 3 and 10 mg/kg. Of the approximately 53 patients in dose escalation, around 19 had hepatocellular carcinoma, approximately 15 had melanoma, 9 had renal cell carcinoma and 9 had head and neck cancer. A male proportion of about 79% and a mean age of approximately 61 years, ranging from roughly 23 to 80, were recorded for the dose-escalation cohort. Patients were allowed to have had prior anti-PD-1, anti-PD-L1 or anti-CTLA-4 therapy, and approximately 40% of the dose-escalation patients had been treated with checkpoint inhibitors. Partial responses were achieved by three dose-escalation patients, of whom one had hepatocellular carcinoma and two had cutaneous melanoma. Peripheral TCRbeta sequencing was intended to test whether TCR sequence diversity was altered and clonal T-cell expansion was caused by ivuxolimab. The paper reports the monotherapy dose-escalation portion (N = 52 patients) of the phase I ivuxolimab trial. Study-wide conclusions, independent of this receptor: Low levels of normalized T-cell clonal expansion were also shown by some nonresponding patients. On average, CD8+ T cells showed more expanded clones than CD4+ T cells after ivuxolimab. In partial responders in the 0.1-3.0 mg/kg groups, normalized peripheral clonal expansion was found to be among the lowest, especially among CD8+ T cells. The antigen specificity of the peripheral T cells that underwent clonal expansion was not determined. At doses of 0.1 to 3.0 mg/kg, clonal expansion of both CD4+ and CD8+ T cells in blood was seen between baseline and week 6.

As concerns this clone: Its antigen is currently not known. No per-base quality is available; no much larger clone lies one base away.

V sheds 4 bases and J sheds 8 bases, leaving 14 bases between their ends. The CDR3 sequence holds 13 residues, the cysteine and phenylalanine included. The entry retains the CDR3 DNA only, 39 bases that are in frame from base 1. In the germline V gene, CDR1 corresponds to MNHEY and CDR2 to SVGAGI. Genomic DNA was extracted from sorted cells for sequencing of the TCRbeta CDR3 region. TCRbeta CDR3 regions were sequenced using the immunoSEQ Assay. TCRdb obtained this table from immuneACCESS and retained in-frame rearrangements with V and J assigned. These tables miss some clones; where compared with another copy, unresolved V genes account for less than half of the shortfall, and the remainder is unexplained. The sample table shows 30,000 to 45,000 clones, and 74% are seen once. The ten largest clones represent 15% to 20% of the sample. The trial excluded patients who had a history of autoimmune disease or who were on systemic immunosuppression. In every dose cohort, peripheral blood was drawn for TCR sequencing at baseline, cycle 4 day 1, and cycle 7 day 1. Samples were obtained from an open-label, multicenter, first-in-human phase I dose-escalation trial of ivuxolimab. Adults with locally advanced or metastatic melanoma, renal cell, hepatocellular, or head and neck squamous cell carcinoma were enrolled in the trial. Before TCR sequencing, CD4+ and CD8+ T cells were separately sorted from peripheral blood.

The specimen comprised CD4+ or CD8+ T cells sorted from blood, sampled in a trial of the OX40 agonist ivuxolimab. The chain joins TRBV6-5 to TRBJ1-2; the D gene remains uncertain. The receptor's source is an adult with an advanced solid tumor such as melanoma, head and neck, liver or kidney cancer. Here is the DNA: TGTGCCAGCAGTTCCACTTCCGTGAGAGGCTACACCTTC. It translates as CASSSTSVRGYTF.